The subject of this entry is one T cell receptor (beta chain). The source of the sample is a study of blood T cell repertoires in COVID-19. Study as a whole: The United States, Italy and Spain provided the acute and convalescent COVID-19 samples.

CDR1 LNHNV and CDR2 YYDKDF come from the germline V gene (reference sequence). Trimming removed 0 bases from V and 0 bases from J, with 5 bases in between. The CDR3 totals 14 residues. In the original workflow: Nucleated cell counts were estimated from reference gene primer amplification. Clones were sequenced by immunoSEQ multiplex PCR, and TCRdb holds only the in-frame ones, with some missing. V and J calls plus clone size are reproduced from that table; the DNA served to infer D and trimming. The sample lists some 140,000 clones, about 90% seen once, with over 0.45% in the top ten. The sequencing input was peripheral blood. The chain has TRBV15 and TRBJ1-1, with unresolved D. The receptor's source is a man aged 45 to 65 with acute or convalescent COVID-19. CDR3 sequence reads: CATSRDEMNTEAFF. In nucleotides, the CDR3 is TGTGCCACCAGCAGAGATGAGATGAACACTGAAGCTTTCTTT. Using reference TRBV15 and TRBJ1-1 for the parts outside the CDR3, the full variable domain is DAMVIQNPRYQVTQFGKPVTLSCSQTLNHNVMYWYQQKSSQAPKLLFHYYDKDFNNEADTPDNFQSRRPNTSFCFLDIRSPGLGDTAMYLCATSRDEMNTEAFFGQGTRLTVV.